This T cell receptor (beta chain) was sequenced in a study of shared clonotypes between healthy human individuals. Study-level information: Three plates each covered CD4 naive and memory; CD8 naive two, CD8 memory one. Study observations and caveats: Measured sharing among donors was expected to vary with sequencing depth.

The data were produced by immunoSEQ multiplex PCR, yet TCRdb's version contains in-frame clones alone and is incomplete. The sample carries about 2.4 million clones, about 92% recorded once. As to this clone: Its specificity is unknown.

CDR1 MNHEY and CDR2 SVGAGI come from the germline V gene. The CDR3 length is 11 residues. V was shortened by 10 bases and J by 2 bases, with 8 bases between the two germline ends. Healthy adults negative for HIV, lacking recent acute infections or vaccinations, served as donors. Division of CD4+ cells produced a CD45RA+ naive subset and a CD45RA-negative memory subset. This TCR derives from a man aged 18 to 35 in good health. Source material: naive CD4+ T cells sorted from blood. This sample's subset: CD45RA+ positively selected. The rearrangement links TRBV6-5 to TRBJ1-2, with a tentative D call TRBD1 (5 bases). The CDR3 spells CATEGNYGYTF. CDR3 coding DNA: TGTGCCACCGAGGGGAACTATGGCTACACCTTC.